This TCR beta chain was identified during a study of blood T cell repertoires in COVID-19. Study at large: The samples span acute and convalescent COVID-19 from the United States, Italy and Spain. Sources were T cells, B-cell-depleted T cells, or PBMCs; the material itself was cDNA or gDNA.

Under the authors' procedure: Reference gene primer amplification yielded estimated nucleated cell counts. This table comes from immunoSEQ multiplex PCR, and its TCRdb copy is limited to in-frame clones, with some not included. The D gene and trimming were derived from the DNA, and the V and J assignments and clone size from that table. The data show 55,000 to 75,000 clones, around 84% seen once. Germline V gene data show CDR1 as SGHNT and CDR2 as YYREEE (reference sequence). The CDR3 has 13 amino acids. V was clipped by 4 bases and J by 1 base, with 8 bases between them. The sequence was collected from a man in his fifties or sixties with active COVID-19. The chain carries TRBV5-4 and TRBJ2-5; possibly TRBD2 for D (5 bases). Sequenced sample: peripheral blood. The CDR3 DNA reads TGTGCCAGCAGCCGGGAAAGCCAAGAGACCCAGTACTTC. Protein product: CASSRESQETQYF.